The 15 T cell receptor delta chains in this list originate from one sample, sequenced in a study of gamma-delta chains in newborns, infants, children. TCRdb applied CATT to the reads for clone calling. The sample records thousands of delta-chain clones, 1.6% being singletons. Specimen: blood. The origin of the receptors is a child who was a newborn, infant or young child, either healthy, febrile or measles-vaccinated (not recorded which).

There are a few counts of this clone. The protein recorded in TCRdb matches a much larger clone and deviates from this DNA's translation at residue 5, suggesting a read error; the protein here is obtained by translating the DNA. This chain links TRDV1 with TRDJ1; 10 nucleotides agree with TRDD3. The germline CDR1 and CDR2 sequences are TSWWSYY and QGS. V dropped 4 bases and J dropped 5; count of bases not matched to a gene: 13. CDR3 size: 17 residues. The CDR3 nucleotides are TGTGCTCTTGGGGGACTAAATACCGGGGGATACGAGGATAAACTCATCTTT. Translation gives CALGGLNTGGYEDKLIF.

Relative to its sample, this clone is medium-sized (0.01 to 0.1%). The CDR3 here is CACDTLGDTPWDTRQMFF. CDR3 coding DNA: TGTGCCTGTGATACACTGGGGGATACGCCCTGGGACACCCGACAGATGTTTTTC. V is TRDV2 and J is TRDJ3, with TRDD3 matching 13 bases. This CDR3 has 18 amino acids. V dropped 4 bases and J dropped 2; count of bases not matched to a gene: 4. Looked up from germline, CDR1 is GEAIGNYY and CDR2 is EKD.

This clone showed up just a few times. The protein in TCRdb stems from a much larger clone and differs at residue 5 from this DNA's translation, likely a read error; here the protein is translated from the DNA. V is TRDV1 and J is TRDJ1; tentative D call: TRDD3 (6 bases). The V end lost 5 bases, the J end lost 7 bases, and 14 bases lay between the germline ends. This CDR3 has 13 residues. CDR1 is TSWWSYY, CDR2 QGS, per germline. CDR3 sequence reads: CALGRHPWGKLIF. The CDR3 nucleotides are TGTGCTCTTGGGAGACACCCCTGGGGTAAACTCATCTTT.

This clone is medium-sized in the sample. CDR3 DNA sequence: TGTGCTCTTGGGGAAGGTTCCTTCGGATTAGATAGGGGGGAGCCTCGGTACACCGATAAACTCATCTTT. It is translated as CALGEGSFGLDRGEPRYTDKLIF. This chain links TRDV1 with TRDJ1, with D possibly being TRDD3 (6 bases). The CDR3 length is 23 residues. Trimming removed 2 bases at V and 0 bases at J, with 34 bases between. Germline V lookup: CDR1 TSWWSYY, CDR2 QGS.

By share of the sample, this clone is medium-sized. The chain has TRDV2 and TRDJ3; TRDD3 agrees at 8 bases. The V gene end was trimmed by 2 bases and the J gene end by 2 bases; junction bases not matched to a gene: 7. The CDR3 sequence is 18 residues long. Germline-derived CDR1 and CDR2 are GEAIGNYY and EKD. CDR3 DNA: TGTGCCTGTGACAAATCGGGGATACAGGCCTGGGACACCCGACAGATGTTTTTC. Residues: CACDKSGIQAWDTRQMFF.

The called J gene is TRDJ3, whereas the V gene has no call; the DNA was not compared with TRDD3, the D call given in the table. The CDR3 has 23 residues. The CDR3: CALGERPYVPVLGSSWDTRQMFF. The CDR3 coding sequence is TGTGCTCTTGGGGAACGGCCCTACGTCCCAGTACTGGGTAGCTCCTGGGACACCCGACAGATGTTTTTC.

This clone is classed as medium-sized. This sample also contains other DNA sequences that code for the same CDR3. The gene calls are TRDV1 and TRDJ1; D possibly corresponds to TRDD3 (6 bases). The CDR3 loop spans 22 amino acids. Germline CDR1 reads TSWWSYY; CDR2 reads QGS. V lost 1 base to trimming and J lost 0 bases, with 30 bases between them. This chain's CDR3 is CALGERRWIPYGYWDNTDKLIF. The CDR3 DNA reads as TGTGCTCTTGGGGAACGTAGATGGATCCCCTACGGCTACTGGGACAACACCGATAAACTCATCTTT.

As to this clone: A much larger clonotype is one base distant, so this may be a read error. At the DNA level, this CDR3 is encoded by other sequences in the same sample as well. The rearrangement uses TRDV1 and TRDJ1; a weak D match, TRDD2 (6 bases). The CDR3 covers 19 residues. Germline CDR1 reads TSWWSYY; CDR2 reads QGS. The V end was cut by 0 bases, the J end by 7 bases, with 27 bases between. DNA for the CDR3: TGTGCTCTTGGGGAACTCTCAGCCGGTCCTACATTATTTGGTTCTAAACTCATCTTT. It is translated as CALGELSAGPTLFGSKLIF.

Concerning this clone: DNA and listed protein disagree at residue 14, so the protein shown here was translated from the DNA. The CDR3 DNA reads TGTGCTCTTGGGGAATTAGTGGGGGGCCGCAAATTTACCAATAAACTCATCTTT. It encodes CALGELVGGRKFTNKLIF. The chain couples TRDV1 to TRDJ1; TRDD3 is a possible D gene (6 bases). Looked up from germline, CDR1 is TSWWSYY and CDR2 is QGS. Trimming removed 2 bases from V and 6 bases from J, with 25 bases in between. This CDR3 spans 18 amino acids.

The J gene is TRDJ1, the V gene TRDV3, with 9 bases identical to TRDD2. V shed 5 bases and J 0 bases; nucleotides not matched to a gene: 22. Germline V lookup: CDR1 TVYSNPD, CDR2 GDNSRS (reference sequence). This CDR3 is built from 19 residues. The CDR3 loop is CATSPALPTGWAYTDKLIF. CDR3 nucleotides: TGTGCCACCAGCCCCGCCCTTCCTACAGGCTGGGCGTACACCGATAAACTCATCTTT.

Notes on this clone: TCRdb's listed protein matches a much larger clone and diverges from this DNA's translation at residue 15, likely through a read error; the protein shown comes from the DNA. V gene TRDV2 combines with J gene TRDJ3; D possibly corresponds to TRDD3 (5 bases). The CDR3 consists of 17 residues. Germline-derived CDR1 and CDR2 are GEAIGNYY and EKD. The CDR3 sequence: CACDTVGAAWDTRQTFF. In DNA form, the CDR3 reads TGTGCCTGTGACACCGTGGGAGCAGCCTGGGACACCCGACAGACGTTTTTC.

Notes on this clone: An end of the junction does not agree with germline; a read error may underlie this. The genes are TRDV1 and TRDJ1; possible D gene TRDD3, 6 bases. CDR1 and CDR2 (germline): TSWWSYY, QGS. This CDR3 contains 22 residues. The CDR3 DNA sequence: TGTGCTCTTGGGTCCCTGGTTCTTCGCTCACTTGGTACTGGGCTATACACCGATAAACCCATCTTT. Translating gives CALGSLVLRSLGTGLYTDKPIF.

J gene TRDJ2 was identified, but the V gene was not called; whether TRDD3, the table's D call, matches the DNA was not checked. The CDR3 has 25 amino acids. The CDR3 loop is CALGDRPVEYRTGPLEGRQTAHLFF. CDR3 bases: TGTGCTCTTGGGGATCGCCCGGTTGAGTACCGTACCGGGCCTTTAGAGGGACGACAGACAGCACACCTCTTCTTT.

On this clone itself: Translating this DNA gives a protein that differs at residue 3 from the TCRdb one, which belongs to a much larger clone; a read error is likely, and the protein shown is this translation. This sequence joins TRDV1 and TRDJ1; 8 nucleotides align to TRDD3. This CDR3 spans 18 amino acids. Germline CDR1 is TSWWSYY and CDR2 is QGS. CDR3 residues: CAHGEGLRPGYVTGKLIF. DNA of the CDR3: TGTGCTCATGGGGAAGGTCTACGACCGGGATACGTTACGGGTAAACTCATCTTT.

By proportion, this clone is medium-sized. Different DNA sequences within this sample yield the same CDR3. The chain has TRDV1 and TRDJ3; D gene ambiguous. V was clipped by 0 bases and J by 3 bases, with 3 bases between them. This CDR3 comprises 15 residues. Germline CDR1 is TSWWSYY and CDR2 is QGS. The CDR3 loop is CALGELGWDTRQMFF. The CDR3 DNA follows: TGTGCTCTTGGGGAACTGGGCTGGGACACCCGACAGATGTTTTTC.